This entry describes one T cell receptor (beta chain). Looked up from germline, CDR1 is MNHNY and CDR2 is SVGAGI (reference sequence). The CDR3 has 16 residues. The junction had 11 bases not matched to a gene; V was cut back by 2 bases and J by 8 bases. TCRdb's table, derived via immunoSEQ multiplex PCR, lists solely in-frame clones and lacks some. The data hold more than 10,000 clones, with 79% observed a single time. This entry belongs to a study of technical replicates of blood from several donors. The chain couples TRBV6-6 to TRBJ1-2; TRBD1 aligns across 10 bases. Sequencing input: PBMCs. This TCR was sampled from a human donor in good health. The CDR3 nucleotides are TGTGCCAGCAGTTACCCTAAGACAGGGGGCTCGAGAGGCTACACCTTC. It codes for CASSYPKTGGSRGYTF.